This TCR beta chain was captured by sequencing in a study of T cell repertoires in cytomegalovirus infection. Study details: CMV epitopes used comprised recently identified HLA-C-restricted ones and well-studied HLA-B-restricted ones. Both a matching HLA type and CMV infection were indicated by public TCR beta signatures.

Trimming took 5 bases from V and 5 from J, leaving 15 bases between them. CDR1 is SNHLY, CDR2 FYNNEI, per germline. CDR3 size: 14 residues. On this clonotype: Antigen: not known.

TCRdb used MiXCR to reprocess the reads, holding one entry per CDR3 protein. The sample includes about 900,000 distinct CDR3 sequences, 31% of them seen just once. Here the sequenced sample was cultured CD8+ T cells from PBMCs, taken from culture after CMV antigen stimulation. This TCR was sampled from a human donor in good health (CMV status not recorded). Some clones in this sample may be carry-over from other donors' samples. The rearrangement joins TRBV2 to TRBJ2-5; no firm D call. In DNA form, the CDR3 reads TGTGCCAGCAGTTTGACGGACGTGTGGGAGACCCAGTACTTC. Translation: CASSLTDVWETQYF.